This entry lists 31 T cell receptor beta chains sequenced from one sample in a study of T cell changes during pregnancy in multiple sclerosis. Data came from immunoSEQ multiplex PCR; TCRdb stores just in-frame clones and leaves some out. The sample contains around 100,000 clones, around 92% of which appear only once. The specimen comprised peripheral blood, sampled after pregnancy. Receptors were obtained from a female donor with multiple sclerosis, enrolled in a pregnancy study.

The chain uses TRBV2 and TRBJ2-2; 8 bases are a match to TRBD1. The V gene end was trimmed by 6 bases and the J gene end by 2 bases; junction bases not matched to a gene: 8. This CDR3 has 16 residues. CDR1 and CDR2 (germline): SNHLY, FYNNEI. The CDR3 sequence is CASRTRQGPNTGELFF. The CDR3 DNA sequence: TGTGCCAGCAGGACCCGACAGGGGCCAAACACCGGGGAGCTGTTTTTT.

This sequence joins TRBV15 and TRBJ1-3; a weak D match, TRBD1 (5 bases). The CDR3 totals 17 residues. Germline CDR1 reads LNHNV; CDR2 reads YYDKDF (reference sequence). The V gene lost 3 bases and the J gene lost 2 bases, with 17 bases spanning the gap. Here the CDR3 DNA reads TGTGCCACCAGCAGGTGGAACCCAGGGCTTACTGGAAACACCATATATTTT. The encoded protein is CATSRWNPGLTGNTIYF.

The chain carries TRBV27 and TRBJ2-5, with 11 bases aligning to TRBD2. Germline CDR1 is MNHEY and CDR2 is SMNVEV (reference sequence). Losses at the gene ends were 6 bases for V and 4 bases for J; bases not matched to a gene: 4. This CDR3 has 14 amino acids. This CDR3 is CASRYSGGGETQYF. CDR3 sequence (DNA): TGTGCCAGCAGATATAGCGGGGGGGGAGAGACCCAGTACTTC.

This sequence joins TRBV23-1 and TRBJ1-2; tentatively, D is TRBD1 (5 bases). TRBV23-1 is designated an ORF whose function remains uncertain. There are 14 residues in the CDR3. Trimming took 2 bases from V and 1 from J, leaving 8 bases between them. The CDR3 DNA is TGCGCCAGCAGTCAACTGACAGATAACTATGGCTACACCTTC. Amino acids: CASSQLTDNYGYTF.

This chain uses TRBV7-6 with TRBJ1-1; perhaps TRBD1 as D (6 bases). The V and J ends lost 5 bases and 2 bases respectively, with 15 bases between them. Germline V gene data show CDR1 as SGHVS and CDR2 as FNYEAQ. The CDR3 consists of 15 residues. The CDR3 region is CASSEKGVGNTEAFF. The CDR3 nucleotides read TGTGCCAGCAGCGAAAAGGGGGTAGGCAACACTGAAGCTTTCTTT.

The J gene is TRBJ1-1, the V gene TRBV5-4; the match to TRBD1 covers 7 bases. V lost 10 bases, J lost 5 bases, and 20 bases stayed unmatched. Germline loops: CDR1 SGHNT, CDR2 YYREEE (reference sequence). This CDR3 is 16 amino acids long. DNA of the CDR3: TGTGCCTCCAACCCCGGGACAGCGAATCCCTGGACTGAAGCTTTCTTT. This encodes CASNPGTANPWTEAFF.

The chain combines TRBV2 with TRBJ2-6, with 7 nucleotides matching TRBD1. The CDR3 runs to 16 residues. Germline assignment: CDR1 SNHLY and CDR2 FYNNEI. The ends lost 7 bases at V and 3 bases at J; junction bases unmatched: 9. CDR3 nucleotides: TGTGCCAGCAACCGAGGACAGGATGGTGGGGCCAACGTCCTGACTTTC. Translated, it gives CASNRGQDGGANVLTF.

The gene calls are TRBV9 and TRBJ2-1, with TRBD1 matching 7 bases. The CDR3 sequence is 18 residues long. The junction had 16 bases not matched to a gene; V was cut back by 3 bases and J by 4 bases. Germline V CDR1 and CDR2: SGDLS, YYNGEE. The CDR3 nucleotides read TGTGCCAGCAGCGCCCTCCCCCTAGGGACAGATAGATACAATGAGCAGTTCTTC. Amino acids: CASSALPLGTDRYNEQFF.

This chain uses TRBV6-4 with TRBJ2-5; 9 nucleotides align to TRBD2. The J segment lost 3 bases and the V segment lost 2 bases, leaving 1 base of the junction unmatched. The germline gives CDR1 MRHNA, CDR2 SNTAGT. The CDR3 contains 14 residues. CDR3 region: CASSDGLAKETQYF. The DNA of the CDR3 is TGTGCCAGCAGTGACGGACTAGCGAAAGAGACCCAGTACTTC.

This chain connects TRBV6-6 to TRBJ2-1, with 13 bases aligning to TRBD2. CDR3 length equals 15 residues. Germline V CDR1 and CDR2: MNHNY, SVGAGI (reference sequence). V gave up 4 bases and J gave up 6 bases; unmatched junction bases: 3. Here the CDR3 reads CASSLLAGGPNEQFF. The CDR3 nucleotides read TGTGCCAGCAGTTTACTAGCGGGAGGGCCCAATGAGCAGTTCTTC.

This clone was seen only a few times. The chain couples TRBV7-2 to TRBJ1-1; 7 nucleotides align to TRBD1. Looked up from germline, CDR1 is SGHTA and CDR2 is FQGNSA. This CDR3 comprises 15 residues. V shed 3 bases and J 8 bases; nucleotides not matched to a gene: 12. CDR3 protein: CASSFVGDRTNEAFF. The CDR3 bases are TGTGCCAGCAGCTTCGTGGGGGACAGAACAAACGAAGCTTTCTTT.

This clone showed up just a few times. This rearrangement joins TRBV6-1 to TRBJ1-6; D is ambiguous. This CDR3 has 16 residues. CDR1 is MNHNS and CDR2 is SASEGT in the germline V gene. Trimming left V 4 bases short and J 4 bases short, with 14 bases between. The CDR3 DNA reads as TGTGCCAGCAGTGCCCCCCCGGGTGCTTATAATTCACCCCTCCACTTT. This codes for CASSAPPGAYNSPLHF.

The chain employs TRBV7-2 and TRBJ2-1, with 8 positions matching TRBD1. The V segment lost 5 bases and the J segment 14 bases; nucleotides outside the gene matches: 8. Looked up from germline, CDR1 is SGHTA and CDR2 is FQGNSA. The CDR3 has 12 amino acids. The CDR3 sequence is CASSEPQGVKFF. The DNA for the CDR3 is TGTGCCAGCAGCGAACCACAGGGGGTAAAGTTCTTC.

J is TRBJ1-6 and V is TRBV15, with 8 bases lining up with TRBD1. The CDR3 loop spans 15 amino acids. Per germline, CDR1 LNHNV and CDR2 YYDKDF (reference sequence). The J segment lost 14 bases and the V segment lost 1 base, leaving 10 bases of the junction unmatched. CDR3 DNA: TGTGCCACCAGCAGAGGGGGGACAGGCCGTAGTACCCTCCACTTT. Residues: CATSRGGTGRSTLHF.

The genes are TRBV6-5 and TRBJ2-5; a weak D match, TRBD1 (5 bases). The CDR3 contains 12 residues. Germline V gene lookup returns CDR1 MNHEY and CDR2 SVGAGI. Trimming removed 6 bases from V and 4 bases from J, with 9 bases in between. DNA of the CDR3: TGTGCCAGCAGGGGGCCCATAGAGACCCAGTACTTC. Protein sequence: CASRGPIETQYF.

V is TRBV5-6 and J is TRBJ2-7, with a tentative D call TRBD2 (6 bases). The length of the CDR3 is 12 residues. The germline V and J ends were trimmed by 4 bases and 5 bases, with 10 bases remaining between them. CDR1 is SGHDT, CDR2 YYEEEE, per germline. CDR3 in amino acids: CASSRRGNEQYF. DNA for the CDR3: TGTGCCAGCAGCCGACGGGGGAACGAGCAGTACTTC.

The J gene is TRBJ2-1, the V gene TRBV7-3; 7 nucleotides match TRBD2. CDR3 length: 16 residues. The V and J ends lost 5 bases and 0 bases, in that order; junction bases with no gene match: 7. CDR1 and CDR2 from the germline V gene are SGHTA and FQGTGA. Here the CDR3 reads CASSLGAGVSYNEQFF. In DNA, the CDR3 is TGTGCCAGCAGCCTAGGGGCGGGGGTCTCCTACAATGAGCAGTTCTTC.

The CDR3 here is CASSLESVTGELFF. The CDR3 nucleotides read TGTGCCAGCAGCTTAGAATCTGTCACCGGGGAGCTGTTTTTT. V usage is TRBV7-2 and J usage is TRBJ2-2; D gene unclear. V was pared by 1 base and J by 4 bases, with 7 bases between. The V gene's germline CDR1 is SGHTA and CDR2 FQGNSA. The length of the CDR3 is 14 residues.

The chain carries TRBV19 and TRBJ1-3; D not resolved. Germline CDR1 LNHDA, CDR2 SQIVND (reference sequence). V lost 8 bases and J 0 bases, leaving 14 bases between the germline ends. The CDR3 loop spans 15 amino acids. The CDR3 nucleotides are TGTGCCAGTCGGTCAGCGTTTTACTCTGGAAACACCATATATTTT. Translating it yields CASRSAFYSGNTIYF. Full variable domain (outside the CDR3, taken from reference TRBV19 and TRBJ1-3): DGGITQSPKYLFRKEGQNVTLSCEQNLNHDAMYWYRQDPGQGLRLIYYSQIVNDFQKGDIAEGYSVSREKKESFPLTVTSAQKNPTAFYLCASRSAFYSGNTIYFGEGSWLTVV.

The rearrangement joins TRBV5-1 to TRBJ2-3; TRBD2 aligns across 12 bases. The CDR3 sequence is 18 residues long. V lost 6 bases to trimming and J lost 6 bases; unmatched junction nucleotides: 17. The V gene's germline CDR1 is SGHRS and CDR2 YFSETQ. CDR3 coding DNA: TGCGCCAGCATGAAGTTCCTAGCGGGGGGGAGGTCCTACGATACGCAGTATTTT. Protein sequence: CASMKFLAGGRSYDTQYF.

The V call is TRBV7-9, the J call TRBJ1-2, with 11 bases fitting TRBD1. The germline gives CDR1 SEHNR, CDR2 FQNEAQ (reference sequence). The CDR3 is made up of 14 amino acids. The V gene end was trimmed by 0 bases and the J gene end by 7 bases; junction bases not matched to a gene: 1. CDR3 coding DNA: TGTGCCAGCAGCTTAGCCGGGACAGGGGGTGGCTACACCTTC. It specifies CASSLAGTGGGYTF. Using reference TRBV7-9 and TRBJ1-2 for the parts outside the CDR3, the full variable domain is DTGVSQNPRHKITKRGQNVTFRCDPISEHNRLYWYRQTLGQGPEFLTYFQNEAQLEKSRLLSDRFSAERPKGSFSTLEIQRTEQGDSAMYLCASSLAGTGGGYTFGSGTRLTVV.

This chain connects TRBV30 to TRBJ1-3; 8 bases map to TRBD1. This CDR3 has 17 amino acids. V lost 1 base and J lost 0; bases outside the gene matches: 8. Germline V gene lookup returns CDR1 GTSNPN and CDR2 SVGIG (reference sequence). CDR3 sequence reads: CAWSAARGPFSGNTIYF. For the CDR3, the DNA is TGTGCCTGGAGTGCCGCCAGGGGGCCGTTCTCTGGAAACACCATATATTTT.

The chain couples TRBV15 to TRBJ1-4; 9 bases are shared with TRBD1. Germline-derived CDR1 and CDR2 are LNHNV and YYDKDF (reference sequence). The V gene end was trimmed by 8 bases and the J gene end by 6 bases; junction bases not matched to a gene: 7. This CDR3 is 14 amino acids long. In DNA, the CDR3 is TGTGCCACCGGTCCGGGACAGGGTTATGAAAAACTGTTTTTT. Translating it yields CATGPGQGYEKLFF.

This chain connects TRBV5-1 to TRBJ2-7, with a tentative D call TRBD1 (5 bases). The CDR3 loop spans 12 amino acids. The V gene's germline CDR1 is SGHRS and CDR2 YFSETQ. The V gene lost 5 bases and the J gene lost 3 bases, with 9 bases spanning the gap. The CDR3 protein is CASRQGDYEQYF. CDR3 nucleotide sequence: TGCGCCAGCAGGCAAGGGGACTACGAGCAGTACTTC.

The chain is built from TRBV7-8 and TRBJ2-3, with D perhaps matching TRBD1 (7 bases). Germline lookup yields CDR1 SGHVS and CDR2 FQNEAQ. The CDR3 runs 13 residues. Trimming pared 8 bases from V and 6 bases from J, leaving 15 bases between. In DNA form, the CDR3 reads TGTGCCAGCCAGGGGGGTGGGAGGGATACGCAGTATTTT. Translation: CASQGGGRDTQYF.

V usage is TRBV5-1 and J usage is TRBJ1-5, with a tentative D call TRBD1 (5 bases). V was trimmed by 5 bases and J by 8 bases, leaving 14 bases between them. This CDR3 comprises 13 residues. CDR1 SGHRS and CDR2 YFSETQ come from the germline V gene. CDR3 protein: CASSPGTGEPQHF. The CDR3 nucleotides read TGCGCCAGCAGTCCCGGAACAGGAGAGCCCCAGCATTTT.

The rearrangement links TRBV19 to TRBJ2-7; D may be TRBD1 (5 bases). The germline V gene encodes CDR1 LNHDA and CDR2 SQIVND (reference sequence). Trimming pared 4 bases from V and 5 bases from J, leaving 18 bases between. This CDR3 spans 15 amino acids. The CDR3 region is CASSTPGRVIDEQYF. CDR3 nucleotides: TGTGCCAGTAGTACCCCGGGCAGGGTGATCGACGAGCAGTACTTC. The full variable domain, with the rest looked up from reference TRBV19 and TRBJ2-7, is DGGITQSPKYLFRKEGQNVTLSCEQNLNHDAMYWYRQDPGQGLRLIYYSQIVNDFQKGDIAEGYSVSREKKESFPLTVTSAQKNPTAFYLCASSTPGRVIDEQYFGPGTRLTVT.

CDR3 sequence (DNA): TGCGCCAGCAGCCAAGATAGAGGGGGTGTCGGGACGTTTGCGGAAGAGACCCAGTACTTC. Its protein is CASSQDRGGVGTFAEETQYF. The chain employs TRBV4-1 and TRBJ2-5; a possible D gene is TRBD1 (6 bases). Germline V CDR1 and CDR2: MGHRA, YSYEKL. The CDR3 has 20 residues. V lost 0 bases and J 3 bases, leaving 26 bases between the germline ends.

This chain joins TRBV7-9 and TRBJ2-5; 8 nucleotides line up with TRBD2. Trimming cost V 8 bases and J 2 bases; bases outside gene matches: 7. Germline V CDR1 and CDR2: SEHNR, FQNEAQ (reference sequence). There are 14 residues in the CDR3. This chain's CDR3 is CASGPRGGQETQYF. In nucleotides, the CDR3 is TGTGCCAGCGGACCTCGCGGGGGGCAAGAGACCCAGTACTTC.

This clone appeared a single time. The chain is built from TRBV9 and TRBJ2-1; 8 positions match TRBD1. The length of the CDR3 is 13 residues. The germline V gene encodes CDR1 SGDLS and CDR2 YYNGEE. The trim removed 2 bases at V and 10 bases at J, leaving 5 bases unmatched. The CDR3 DNA is TGTGCCAGCAGCGTGGACAGGGTACAGGAGCAGTTCTTC. It translates to CASSVDRVQEQFF.

This chain joins TRBV7-3 and TRBJ2-3; 7 bases fit TRBD2. CDR3 length: 13 residues. Germline CDR1 is SGHTA and CDR2 is FQGTGA. The ends lost 4 bases at V and 3 bases at J; junction bases unmatched: 1. In DNA form, the CDR3 reads TGTGCCAGCAGCTGGCGGGGGACAGATACGCAGTATTTT. It encodes CASSWRGTDTQYF.